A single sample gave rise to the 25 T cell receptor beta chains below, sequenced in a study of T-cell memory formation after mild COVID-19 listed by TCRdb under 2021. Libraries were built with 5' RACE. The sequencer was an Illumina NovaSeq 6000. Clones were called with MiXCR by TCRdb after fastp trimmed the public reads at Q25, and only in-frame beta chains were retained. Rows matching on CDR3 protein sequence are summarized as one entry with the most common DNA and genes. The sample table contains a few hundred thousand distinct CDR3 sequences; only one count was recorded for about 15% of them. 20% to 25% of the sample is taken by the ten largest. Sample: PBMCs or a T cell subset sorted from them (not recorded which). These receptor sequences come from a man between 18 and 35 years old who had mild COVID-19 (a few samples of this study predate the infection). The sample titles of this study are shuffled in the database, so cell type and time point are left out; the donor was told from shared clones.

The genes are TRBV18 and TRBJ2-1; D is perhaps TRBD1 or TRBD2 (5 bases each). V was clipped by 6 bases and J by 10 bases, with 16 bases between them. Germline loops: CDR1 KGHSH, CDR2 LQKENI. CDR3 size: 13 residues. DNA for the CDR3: TGTGCCAGCTCTGGGACCGGGCTGTGGGAGCAGTTCTTC. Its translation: CASSGTGLWEQFF.

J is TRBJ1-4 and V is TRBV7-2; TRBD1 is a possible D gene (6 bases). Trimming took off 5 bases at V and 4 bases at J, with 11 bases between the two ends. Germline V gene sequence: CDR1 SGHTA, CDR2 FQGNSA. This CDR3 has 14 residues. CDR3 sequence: CASSPTRGNEKLFF. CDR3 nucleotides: TGTGCCAGCAGCCCAACCAGGGGTAATGAAAAACTGTTTTTT.

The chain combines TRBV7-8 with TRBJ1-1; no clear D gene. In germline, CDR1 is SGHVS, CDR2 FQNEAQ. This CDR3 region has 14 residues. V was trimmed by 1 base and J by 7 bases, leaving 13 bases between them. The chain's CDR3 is CASSLVSGVIEAFF. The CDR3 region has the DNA TGTGCCAGCAGCTTAGTCTCTGGGGTTATTGAAGCTTTCTTT.

The CDR3 here is CSVEVGEDQPGPQETQYF. The CDR3 DNA reads as TGCAGCGTTGAAGTCGGGGAGGACCAACCGGGCCCCCAAGAGACCCAGTACTTC. The V call is TRBV29-1, the J call TRBJ2-5, with D maybe TRBD2 (6 bases). The V end was cut by 1 base, the J end by 1 base, with 22 bases between. This CDR3 contains 18 residues. From germline, CDR1 is SQVTM and CDR2 ANQGSEA.

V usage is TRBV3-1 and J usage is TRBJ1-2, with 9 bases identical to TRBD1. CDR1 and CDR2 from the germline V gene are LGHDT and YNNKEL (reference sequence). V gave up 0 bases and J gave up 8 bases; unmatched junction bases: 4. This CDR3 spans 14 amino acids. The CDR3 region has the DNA TGTGCCAGCAGCCAAGATTCCACAGGGGGCGGCTACACCTTC. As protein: CASSQDSTGGGYTF.

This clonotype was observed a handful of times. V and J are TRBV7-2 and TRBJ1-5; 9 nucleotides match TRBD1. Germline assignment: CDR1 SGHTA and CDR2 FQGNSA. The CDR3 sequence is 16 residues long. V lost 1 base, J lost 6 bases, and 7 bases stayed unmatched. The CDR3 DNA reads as TGTGCCAGCAGCTTAGGGCACAGGGGGCTAGGTCAGCCCCAGCATTTT. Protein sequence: CASSLGHRGLGQPQHF.

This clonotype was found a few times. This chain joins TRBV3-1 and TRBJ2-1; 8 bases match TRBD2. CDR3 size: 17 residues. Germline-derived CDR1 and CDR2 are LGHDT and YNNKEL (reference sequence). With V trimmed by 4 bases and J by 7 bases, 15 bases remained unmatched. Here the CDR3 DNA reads TGTGCCAGCAGCCCCTACGCTGCGGGGGGCCGCTGGAATGAGCAGTTCTTC. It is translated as CASSPYAAGGRWNEQFF.

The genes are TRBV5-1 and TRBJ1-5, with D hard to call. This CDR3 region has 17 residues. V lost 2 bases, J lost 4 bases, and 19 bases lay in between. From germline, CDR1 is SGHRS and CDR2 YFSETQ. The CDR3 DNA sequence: TGCGCCAGCAGCTTATTCCCGGAGGACGGGGTTAATCAGCCCCAGCATTTT. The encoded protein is CASSLFPEDGVNQPQHF.

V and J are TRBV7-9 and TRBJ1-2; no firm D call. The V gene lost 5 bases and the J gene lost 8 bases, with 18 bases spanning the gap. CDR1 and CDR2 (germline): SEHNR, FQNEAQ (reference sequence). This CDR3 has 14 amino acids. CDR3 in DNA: TGTGCCAGCAGCCCACCCGCGGAGGGAGGGGGCTACACCTTC. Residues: CASSPPAEGGGYTF.

This chain's CDR3 is CASSQDPSGVSSYNEQFF. Here the CDR3 DNA reads TGCGCCAGCAGCCAAGACCCTAGCGGGGTGAGCTCCTACAATGAGCAGTTCTTC. The chain is built from TRBV4-3 and TRBJ2-1, with TRBD2 matching 9 bases. This CDR3 is built from 18 residues. The J segment lost 0 bases and the V segment lost 0 bases, leaving 6 bases of the junction unmatched. Germline V gene lookup returns CDR1 LGHNA and CDR2 YSLEER.

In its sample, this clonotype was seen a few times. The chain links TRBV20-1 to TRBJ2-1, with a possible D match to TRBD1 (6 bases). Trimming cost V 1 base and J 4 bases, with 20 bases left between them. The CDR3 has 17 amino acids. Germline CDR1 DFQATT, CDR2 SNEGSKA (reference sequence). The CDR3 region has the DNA TGCAGTGCTAGAGGGTTTGGAGCAGGGGTGGCGTACAATGAGCAGTTCTTC. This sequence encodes CSARGFGAGVAYNEQFF.

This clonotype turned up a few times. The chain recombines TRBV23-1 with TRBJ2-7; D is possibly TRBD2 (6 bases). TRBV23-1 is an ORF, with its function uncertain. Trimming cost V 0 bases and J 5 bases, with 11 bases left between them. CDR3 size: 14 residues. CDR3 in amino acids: CASSQSWIADEQYV. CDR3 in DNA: TGCGCCAGCAGTCAATCGTGGATAGCGGACGAGCAGTACGTC.

CDR3 DNA: TGTGCCACCAGCAGAGATTCGGGACTAGATACGCAGTATTTT. The encoded protein is CATSRDSGLDTQYF. The V and J genes are TRBV15 and TRBJ2-3; D might be TRBD2 (6 bases). This CDR3 has 14 residues. V shed 0 bases and J shed 5 bases, with 9 bases lying between them. Germline CDR1 is LNHNV and CDR2 is YYDKDF (reference sequence).

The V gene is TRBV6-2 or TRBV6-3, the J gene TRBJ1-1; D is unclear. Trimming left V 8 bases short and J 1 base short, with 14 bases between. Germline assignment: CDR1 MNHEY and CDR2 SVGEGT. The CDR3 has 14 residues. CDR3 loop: CASGHSAGNTEAFF. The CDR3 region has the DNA TGTGCCAGCGGGCACTCGGCCGGGAACACTGAAGCTTTCTTT.

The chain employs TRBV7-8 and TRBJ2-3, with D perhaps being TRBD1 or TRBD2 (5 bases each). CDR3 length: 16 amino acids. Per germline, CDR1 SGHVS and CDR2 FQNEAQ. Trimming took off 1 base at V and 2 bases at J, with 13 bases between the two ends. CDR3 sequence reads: CASSLVGVTVTDTQYF. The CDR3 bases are TGTGCCAGCAGCTTAGTGGGGGTAACAGTCACAGATACGCAGTATTTT.

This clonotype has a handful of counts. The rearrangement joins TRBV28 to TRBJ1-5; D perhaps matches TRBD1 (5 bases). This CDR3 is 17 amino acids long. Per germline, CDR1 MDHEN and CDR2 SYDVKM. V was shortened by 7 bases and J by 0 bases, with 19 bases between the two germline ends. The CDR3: CASTLQRGRHSNQPQHF. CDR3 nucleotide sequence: TGTGCCAGCACTCTCCAAAGGGGCCGACATAGCAATCAGCCCCAGCATTTT.

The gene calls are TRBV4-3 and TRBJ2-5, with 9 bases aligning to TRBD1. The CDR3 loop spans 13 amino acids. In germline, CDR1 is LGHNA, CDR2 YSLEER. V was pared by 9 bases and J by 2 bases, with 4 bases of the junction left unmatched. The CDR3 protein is CARRGQGQETQYF. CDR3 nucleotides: TGCGCCAGAAGAGGACAGGGGCAAGAGACCCAGTACTTC.

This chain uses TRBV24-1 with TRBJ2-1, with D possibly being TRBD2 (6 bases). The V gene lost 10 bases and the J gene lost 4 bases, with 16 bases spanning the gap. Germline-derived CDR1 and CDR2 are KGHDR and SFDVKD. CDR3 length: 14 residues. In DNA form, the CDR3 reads TGTGCCACTTCCCACGGGGGATCATACAATGAGCAGTTCTTC. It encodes CATSHGGSYNEQFF.

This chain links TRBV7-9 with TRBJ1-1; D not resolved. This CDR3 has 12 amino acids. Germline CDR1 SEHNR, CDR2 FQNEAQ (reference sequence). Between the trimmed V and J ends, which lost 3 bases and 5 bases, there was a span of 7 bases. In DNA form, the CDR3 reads TGTGCCAGCAGCTTTCCCCTGACTGAAGCTTTCTTT. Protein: CASSFPLTEAFF. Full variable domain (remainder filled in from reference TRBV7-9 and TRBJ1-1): DTGVSQNPRHKITKRGQNVTFRCDPISEHNRLYWYRQTLGQGPEFLTYFQNEAQLEKSRLLSDRFSAERPKGSFSTLEIQRTEQGDSAMYLCASSFPLTEAFFGQGTRLTVV.

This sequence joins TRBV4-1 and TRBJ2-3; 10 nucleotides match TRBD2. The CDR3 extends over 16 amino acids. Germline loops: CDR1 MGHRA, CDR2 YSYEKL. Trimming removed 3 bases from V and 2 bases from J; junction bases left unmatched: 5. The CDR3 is CASSHPLAGNTDTQYF. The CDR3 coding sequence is TGCGCCAGCAGCCATCCACTAGCGGGGAACACAGATACGCAGTATTTT.

The CDR3 bases are TGTGCCAGCAGTGAAGAGCAAGCCAAAAACATTCAGTACTTC. It encodes CASSEEQAKNIQYF. This chain uses TRBV2 with TRBJ2-4; D unclear. The germline V gene encodes CDR1 SNHLY and CDR2 FYNNEI. The CDR3 consists of 14 residues. V was cut by 1 base and J by 0 bases, with 4 bases left in between.

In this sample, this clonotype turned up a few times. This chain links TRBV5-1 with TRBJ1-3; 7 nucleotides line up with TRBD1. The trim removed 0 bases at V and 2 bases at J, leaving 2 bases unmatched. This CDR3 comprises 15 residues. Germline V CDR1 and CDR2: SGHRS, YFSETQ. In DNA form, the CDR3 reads TGCGCCAGCAGCTTGGTAACAGGGGCTGGAAACACCATATATTTT. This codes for CASSLVTGAGNTIYF.

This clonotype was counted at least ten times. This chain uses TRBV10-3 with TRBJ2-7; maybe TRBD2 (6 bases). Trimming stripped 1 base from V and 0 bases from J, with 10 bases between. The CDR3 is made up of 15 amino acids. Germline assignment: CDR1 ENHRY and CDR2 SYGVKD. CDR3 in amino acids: CAISELDGGSYEQYF. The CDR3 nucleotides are TGTGCCATCAGTGAGTTGGACGGGGGCTCCTACGAGCAGTACTTC.

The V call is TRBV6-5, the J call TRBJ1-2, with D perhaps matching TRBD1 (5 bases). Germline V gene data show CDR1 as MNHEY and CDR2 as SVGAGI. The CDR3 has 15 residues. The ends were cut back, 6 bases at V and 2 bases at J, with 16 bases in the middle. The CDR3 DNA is TGTGCCAGCAGGCGCCAGGGCGCGGGAAACTATGGCTACACCTTC. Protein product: CASRRQGAGNYGYTF.

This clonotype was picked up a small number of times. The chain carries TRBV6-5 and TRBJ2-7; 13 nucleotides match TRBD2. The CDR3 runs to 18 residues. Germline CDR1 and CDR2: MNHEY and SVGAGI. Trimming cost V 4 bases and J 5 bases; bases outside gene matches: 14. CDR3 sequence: CASSLLTSGGYLFHEQYF. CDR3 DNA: TGTGCCAGCAGTTTATTGACTAGCGGGGGGTATCTATTCCACGAGCAGTACTTC.